Each of the 5 T cell receptor beta chains below was sequenced from the same sample in a study of cytomegalovirus exposure and HLA in healthy donors. The primer mix had 60 Vbeta and 13 Jbeta primers. TCRdb keeps only in-frame clones here, not all; method: immunoSEQ multiplex PCR. In the table there are about 68,000 clones, approximately 78% of which are singletons. Sequenced sample: PBMCs. The receptors stem from a human donor in good health.

The chain uses TRBV5-8 and TRBJ2-1, with 12 bases that match TRBD2. This CDR3 region has 17 residues. Trimming removed 4 bases from V and 7 bases from J; junction bases left unmatched: 12. The germline CDR1 and CDR2 sequences are SGHTS and YDEGEE. Written as DNA, the CDR3 is TGTGCCAGCAGCGAAAGACTAGCGGGGGCCGCCGGGAATGAGCAGTTCTTC. Protein sequence: CASSERLAGAAGNEQFF.

The sample holds one count of this clone. The J gene is TRBJ1-2, the V gene TRBV13, with unresolved D. The CDR3 is 18 amino acids. Trimming pared 3 bases from V and 4 bases from J, leaving 24 bases between. Germline lookup yields CDR1 PRHDT and CDR2 FYEKMQ (reference sequence). The CDR3 loop reads CASSLGRPGFRPVYGYTF. The CDR3 nucleotides read TGTGCCAGCAGCTTGGGCAGGCCCGGCTTTAGGCCGGTCTATGGCTACACCTTC. Based on the CDR3 plus reference TRBV13 and TRBJ1-2, the full variable domain is AAGVIQSPRHLIKEKRETATLKCYPIPRHDTVYWYQQGPGQDPQFLISFYEKMQSDKGSIPDRFSAQQFSDYHSELNMSSLELGDSALYFCASSLGRPGFRPVYGYTFGSGTRLTVV.

The V call is TRBV4-1, the J call TRBJ1-2; D is possibly TRBD1 (6 bases). The V gene's germline CDR1 is MGHRA and CDR2 YSYEKL. CDR3 size: 15 residues. Trimming cost V 3 bases and J 8 bases, with 19 bases left between them. Written as DNA, the CDR3 is TGCGCCAGCAGCCAGTCCCCGGGACAAAAGGGCGGCTACACCTTC. This codes for CASSQSPGQKGGYTF.

CDR3 sequence reads: CASRRLGRYEQYF. The CDR3 region has the DNA TGTGCCAGCAGGAGGTTGGGGCGGTACGAGCAGTACTTC. The chain combines TRBV2 with TRBJ2-7, with a weak D call TRBD1 (5 bases). The CDR3 runs 13 residues. CDR1 SNHLY and CDR2 FYNNEI come from the germline V gene. The ends were cut back, 6 bases at V and 4 bases at J, with 13 bases in the middle.

This clone was detected only once. The chain is built from TRBV19 and TRBJ1-5; D ambiguous. Germline-derived CDR1 and CDR2 are LNHDA and SQIVND (reference sequence). The CDR3 length is 13 residues. Between the trimmed V and J ends, which lost 10 bases and 0 bases, there was a span of 10 bases. DNA for the CDR3: TGTGCCACGGCGGAATATAGCAATCAGCCCCAGCATTTT. Translation: CATAEYSNQPQHF. Combining the CDR3 with reference TRBV19 and TRBJ1-5 gives the whole variable domain DGGITQSPKYLFRKEGQNVTLSCEQNLNHDAMYWYRQDPGQGLRLIYYSQIVNDFQKGDIAEGYSVSREKKESFPLTVTSAQKNPTAFYLCATAEYSNQPQHFGDGTRLSIL.